Shown below are 14 T cell receptor beta chains from a single sample sequenced in a study of beta chain features in type 1 diabetes. Study-wide results and caveats: TCRB CDR3s were moderately but significantly shorter in Type 1 diabetes patients in all four CD4+ subsets.

The authors reverse transcribed all of the isolated RNA, so sequencing captured expressed TCRB transcripts. Repertoires were generated with immunoSEQ multiplex PCR, while TCRdb's copy carries only in-frame clones and drops some. The top ten clones hold around 0.022% of a sample with approximately 730,000 clones, around 15% of them seen once. Their recognized antigens are unknown. The sequenced material came from naive CD4+ T cells from blood. Every receptor here comes from a young man with type 1 diabetes.

This clone was detected only a few times. The chain combines TRBV6-5 with TRBJ1-1; the D gene is possibly TRBD1 (6 bases). CDR3 length: 15 amino acids. Per the germline V gene, CDR1 is MNHEY and CDR2 is SVGAGI. V shed 5 bases and J shed 8 bases, with 21 bases lying between them. The CDR3 here is CASSRNPLGRGEAFF. CDR3 nucleotide sequence: TGTGCCAGCAGTCGAAATCCTCTCGGGAGGGGGGAAGCTTTCTTT.

The V and J genes are TRBV30 and TRBJ1-6; D is undetermined. The V and J ends lost 4 bases and 4 bases respectively, with 8 bases between them. The CDR3 is 13 amino acids. CDR1 and CDR2 (germline): GTSNPN, SVGIG (reference sequence). The CDR3 region has the DNA TGTGCCTGGACTCAGGATTATAATTCACCCCTCCACTTT. Residues: CAWTQDYNSPLHF. Complete variable domain (other parts from reference TRBV30 and TRBJ1-6): SQTIHQWPATLVQPVGSPLSLECTVEGTSNPNLYWYRQAAGRGLQLLFYSVGIGQISSEVPQNLSASRPQDRQFILSSKKLLLSDSGFYLCAWTQDYNSPLHFGNGTRLTVT.

The sample holds a few counts of this clone. V usage is TRBV19 and J usage is TRBJ1-1, with D hard to call. The CDR3 is 14 amino acids. Deletions cut 3 bases from V and 2 bases from J, with 10 bases between. Germline V gene lookup returns CDR1 LNHDA and CDR2 SQIVND (reference sequence). The CDR3 DNA follows: TGTGCCAGTAGTATGGTTCCAGGAAACACTGAAGCTTTCTTT. Its translation: CASSMVPGNTEAFF.

The CDR3: CASTSLPDTQYF. The CDR3, as DNA: TGTGCCAGCACCTCTCTTCCAGATACGCAGTATTTT. The chain links TRBV28 to TRBJ2-3; D is unclear. Trimming shortened V by 7 bases and J by 4 bases, and 9 bases separated the two germline ends. The CDR3 has 12 residues. Germline-derived CDR1 and CDR2 are MDHEN and SYDVKM. The full variable domain, completed using reference TRBV28 and TRBJ2-3, is DVKVTQSSRYLVKRTGEKVFLECVQDMDHENMFWYRQDPGLGLRLIYFSYDVKMKEKGDIPEGYSVSREKKERFSLILESASTNQTSMYLCASTSLPDTQYFGPGTRLTVL.

This clone has just a few counts. The rearrangement uses TRBV11-2 and TRBJ2-7, with 11 positions matching TRBD2. The CDR3 is 18 amino acids. The V and J ends lost 2 bases and 0 bases, in that order; junction bases with no gene match: 9. Germline CDR1 reads SGHAT; CDR2 reads FQNNGV. CDR3 amino acids: CASSLMDSGGADSYEQYF. The DNA of the CDR3 is TGTGCCAGCAGCTTAATGGATAGCGGGGGGGCCGACTCCTACGAGCAGTACTTC.

V and J are TRBV7-9 and TRBJ1-5, with a weak D call TRBD1 (6 bases). CDR3 length: 16 amino acids. V dropped 0 bases and J dropped 3 bases, with 12 bases sitting between them. Germline CDR1 is SEHNR and CDR2 is FQNEAQ (reference sequence). CDR3 nucleotides: TGTGCCAGCAGCTTAGCGAGGGGGGGCAACAATCAGCCCCAGCATTTT. As protein: CASSLARGGNNQPQHF.

The chain carries TRBV7-9 and TRBJ1-1; 9 bases line up with TRBD1. The germline CDR1 and CDR2 sequences are SEHNR and FQNEAQ (reference sequence). This CDR3 is built from 15 residues. V shed 5 bases and J 1 base; nucleotides not matched to a gene: 5. CDR3 residues: CASSLGTGPNTEAFF. CDR3 sequence (DNA): TGTGCCAGCAGCCTCGGGACAGGGCCGAACACTGAAGCTTTCTTT.

This clone turned up a few times. The same CDR3 arises from other DNA sequences in this sample as well. The chain has TRBV30 and TRBJ2-3; tentative D call: TRBD2 (5 bases). V lost 2 bases and J 1 base, leaving 10 bases between the germline ends. The CDR3 spans 14 residues. Germline V gives CDR1 GTSNPN, CDR2 SVGIG (reference sequence). In DNA, the CDR3 is TGTGCCTGGAGTCTGGCGGGTGGCACAGATACGCAGTATTTT. This translates into CAWSLAGGTDTQYF. The full variable domain, completed using reference TRBV30 and TRBJ2-3, is SQTIHQWPATLVQPVGSPLSLECTVEGTSNPNLYWYRQAAGRGLQLLFYSVGIGQISSEVPQNLSASRPQDRQFILSSKKLLLSDSGFYLCAWSLAGGTDTQYFGPGTRLTVL.

This chain links TRBV27 with TRBJ2-7; perhaps D is TRBD1 or TRBD2 (6 bases each). The CDR3 consists of 14 residues. V was pared by 5 bases and J by 6 bases, with 17 bases between. Germline lookup yields CDR1 MNHEY and CDR2 SMNVEV (reference sequence). Here the CDR3 reads CASSTFLQGGEQYF. DNA of the CDR3: TGTGCCAGCAGTACATTCCTACAGGGAGGCGAGCAGTACTTC.

The gene calls are TRBV30 and TRBJ1-5; no firm D call. V was shortened by 1 base and J by 2 bases, with 12 bases between the two germline ends. The CDR3 loop spans 15 amino acids. CDR1 is GTSNPN, CDR2 SVGIG, per germline (reference sequence). This CDR3 is CAWSEAVFGNQPQHF. The CDR3 DNA reads as TGTGCCTGGAGTGAGGCAGTCTTTGGCAATCAGCCCCAGCATTTT.

This CDR3 reads CASSESSGTAVLNEQFF. The CDR3 nucleotides read TGTGCCAGCAGTGAATCATCGGGGACCGCCGTCCTCAATGAGCAGTTCTTC. The chain couples TRBV25-1 to TRBJ2-1; the D gene could be TRBD1 or TRBD2 (5 bases each). V lost 1 base to trimming and J lost 6 bases, with 19 bases between them. The V gene's germline CDR1 is MGHDK and CDR2 SYGVNS. This CDR3 has 17 residues.

This clone has more than one count but fewer than ten. The chain carries TRBV6-4 and TRBJ2-1; D is ambiguous. CDR1 MRHNA and CDR2 SNTAGT come from the germline V gene. The CDR3 spans 13 residues. Trimming stripped 3 bases from V and 4 bases from J, with 7 bases between. In nucleotides, the CDR3 is TGTGCCAGCAGTGATGCGACATACAATGAGCAGTTCTTC. Translating it yields CASSDATYNEQFF.

The genes are TRBV11-2 and TRBJ2-1; 8 nucleotides line up with TRBD2. With 5 bases clipped from V and 6 bases from J, the junction kept 9 bases outside the gene matches. The germline CDR1 and CDR2 sequences are SGHAT and FQNNGV. The CDR3 runs 15 residues. The DNA for the CDR3 is TGTGCCAGCAGCCCAATGGCCGGGGGGGGCAATGAGCAGTTCTTC. It specifies CASSPMAGGGNEQFF.

This clone has only a few counts. The chain has TRBV4-1 and TRBJ2-3; 8 bases are a match to TRBD2. Per germline, CDR1 MGHRA and CDR2 YSYEKL. The CDR3 consists of 16 residues. Trimming removed 6 bases from V and 2 bases from J; junction bases left unmatched: 10. The CDR3 loop is CASSRFGLATTDTQYF. The CDR3 region has the DNA TGCGCCAGCAGTCGGTTTGGACTAGCTACCACAGATACGCAGTATTTT.